This T cell receptor (beta chain) is from a study of blood T cells in healthy people across ages. Study-wide findings and caveats: Significant beta diversity loss was already apparent by age 40, declining roughly linearly. Estimated diversity that came from one million T cells was considered an underestimate.

J was trimmed by 4 bases and V by 4 bases; bases with no gene match: 8. CDR1 and CDR2 (germline): MGHRA, YSYEKL. The CDR3 loop spans 15 amino acids. Comment on this clonotype: Its antigen is currently unknown.

There were healthy Caucasian individuals from Russia, aged about 6 to 90, serving as donors. Extractions gave at least 5.5 micrograms of total RNA per sample. Then a second PCR, running about 7 to 11 cycles, was carried out with a sample-barcoded 5' primer and a J-beta primer mix. Each CDR3 protein is one row after TCRdb ran MiXCR on the 5' RACE reads. The profile shows over a million distinct CDR3 sequences, under 55% of them singletons. The TCR sequence derives from a woman aged 60-70 years in good health. The sequenced sample was blood. The chain is built from TRBV4-1 and TRBJ2-7, with 9 bases matching TRBD2. CDR3 bases: TGCGCCAGCAGCCCCATGGCGGGAGGGCCTTACGAGCAGTACTTC. It translates to CASSPMAGGPYEQYF.